This is a list of T cell receptor beta chains from one sample in a study of response to subunit inactivated influenza vaccine. In TCRdb, the RT-PCR reads were re-called with MiXCR into one record per CDR3 protein. Found here are hundreds of thousands of distinct CDR3 sequences, about 25% of them singletons; the top ten hold over 1.5%. This sample comprised CD4+ T cells sorted from PBMCs, obtained around 5 days after vaccination. The receptor set was obtained from a man aged 50-60 years who received an inactivated influenza vaccine. CDR3s include the opening cysteine and the closing phenylalanine or tryptophan. A D gene is named only where the DNA matches it firmly. Clone size is not always given. Where it is, it says once, few, many or a class for expanded clones.

NA | TRBJ2-2 | NA | TRBV18 | CASSPYVQVAGELFF | TGTGCCAGCTCACCCTACGTCCAGGTCGCCGGGGAGCTGTTTTTT
NA | TRBJ1-2 | NA | TRBV20-1 | CSARVWVGHGYTF | TGCAGTGCTAGAGTATGGGTGGGCCATGGCTACACCTTC
TRBD2 | TRBJ2-1 | NA | TRBV24-1 | CATSDLRTSGRGSYNEQFF | TGTGCCACCAGTGATTTGAGAACTAGCGGGAGAGGGTCCTACAATGAGCAGTTCTTC
NA | TRBJ1-1 | many | TRBV4-2 | CASSQDSKNTEAFF | TGTGCCAGCAGCCAAGACTCGAAGAACACTGAAGCTTTCTTT
NA | TRBJ1-5 | NA | TRBV4-2 | CASSQERNRRNQPQHF | TGTGCCAGCAGCCAAGAAAGGAACAGACGCAATCAGCCCCAGCATTTT
NA | TRBJ1-5 | NA | TRBV7-8 | CASSSDTVQPQHF | TGTGCCAGCAGCTCGGATACTGTACAGCCCCAGCATTTT
NA | TRBJ2-2 | NA | TRBV3-1 | CASSQGSPNTGELFF | TGTGCCAGCAGCCAAGGCTCCCCGAACACCGGGGAGCTGTTTTTT
NA | TRBJ1-4 | many | TRBV29-1 | CSVVYTPILNGKLFF | TGCAGCGTTGTTTATACACCAATACTTAATGGAAAACTGTTTTTT
NA | TRBJ1-1 | few | TRBV6-2/TRBV6-3 | CASSLSRRNTEAFF | TGTGCCAGCAGTTTATCCCGACGGAACACTGAAGCTTTCTTT
TRBD2 | TRBJ2-1 | few | TRBV7-6 | CASSQIVAGAYNEQFF | TGTGCCAGCAGCCAGATTGTAGCGGGGGCCTACAATGAGCAGTTCTTC
NA | TRBJ2-7 | NA | TRBV28 | CASSLWRGPHSYEQYF | TGTGCCAGCAGTTTATGGCGGGGGCCCCACTCCTACGAGCAGTACTTC
NA | TRBJ2-4 | NA | TRBV20-1 | CSAAPQANIQYF | TGCAGTGCTGCCCCACAGGCAAACATTCAGTACTTC
TRBD2 | TRBJ2-3 | few | TRBV12-3/TRBV12-4 | CASSWTSGSSDTQYF | TGTGCCAGCAGTTGGACTAGCGGGAGTTCAGATACGCAGTATTTT
TRBD2 | TRBJ2-3 | NA | TRBV7-9 | CASTLTSWYSDTQYF | TGTGCCAGCACCTTGACTAGCTGGTACTCAGATACGCAGTATTTT
TRBD1 | TRBJ2-3 | few | TRBV20-1 | CSAGRDSSTDTQYF | TGCAGTGCTGGCCGGGACAGCAGCACAGATACGCAGTATTTT
TRBD1 | TRBJ2-2 | NA | TRBV5-1 | CASSPWAGGGTGELFF | TGCGCCAGCAGCCCCTGGGCAGGGGGCGGTACCGGGGAGCTGTTTTTT
NA | TRBJ1-1 | few | TRBV10-3 | CAMLESLGTEAFF | TGTGCCATGCTCGAGTCGCTTGGCACTGAAGCTTTCTTT
TRBD2 | TRBJ2-1 | NA | TRBV10-3 | CAIMASGSDNEQFF | TGTGCCATCATGGCTAGCGGGAGTGACAATGAGCAGTTCTTC
NA | TRBJ1-5 | few | TRBV6-1 | CASSDGGWQPQHF | TGTGCCAGCAGTGATGGGGGATGGCAGCCCCAGCATTTT
TRBD1 | TRBJ2-5 | NA | TRBV5-1 | CASSRQGAETQYF | TGCGCCAGCAGCAGACAGGGTGCAGAGACCCAGTACTTC
NA | TRBJ2-2 | NA | TRBV5-1 | CASSLAGAGITGELFF | TGCGCCAGCAGCTTGGCCGGGGCAGGGATCACCGGGGAGCTGTTTTTT
NA | TRBJ2-6 | NA | TRBV18 | CASSPPSLRTSGANVLTF | TGTGCCAGCTCACCACCAAGCTTACGGACTTCTGGGGCCAACGTCCTGACTTTC
TRBD1 | TRBJ1-5 | once | TRBV10-1 | CASREGQGSNQPQHF | TGCGCCAGCAGAGAAGGACAGGGAAGCAATCAGCCCCAGCATTTT
TRBD2 | TRBJ2-3 | few | TRBV7-2 | CASSLVVTSGDTQYF | TGTGCCAGCAGCTTAGTTGTGACTAGCGGGGATACGCAGTATTTT
TRBD2 | TRBJ2-7 | NA | TRBV9 | CASSVGAGGAYEQYF | TGTGCCAGCAGCGTAGGGGCGGGAGGGGCCTACGAGCAGTACTTC
NA | TRBJ2-7 | NA | TRBV7-9 | CASSRDTEQYF | TGTGCCAGCAGCCGGGACACCGAGCAGTACTTC
NA | TRBJ2-1 | NA | TRBV6-2/TRBV6-3 | CASSDREASSYNEQFF | TGTGCCAGCAGTGACAGGGAGGCGAGCTCCTACAATGAGCAGTTCTTC
NA | TRBJ2-7 | NA | TRBV10-3 | CATSPGTNSYEQYF | TGTGCCACCAGCCCCGGGACAAACTCCTACGAGCAGTACTTC
NA | TRBJ1-1 | NA | TRBV20-1 | CSARDQQGHTEAFF | TGCAGTGCTAGAGACCAACAGGGACACACTGAAGCTTTCTTT
NA | TRBJ2-5 | NA | TRBV15 | CATSRGDRRRETQYF | TGTGCCACCAGCAGAGGTGACAGGCGTCGAGAGACCCAGTACTTC
NA | TRBJ1-2 | many | TRBV24-1 | CATYSISDGYTF | TGTGCCACCTACAGCATTTCCGATGGCTACACCTTC
NA | TRBJ1-1 | NA | TRBV6-5 | CASIIDRWSTEAFF | TGTGCCAGCATTATAGACAGATGGAGCACTGAAGCTTTCTTT
TRBD2 | TRBJ2-5 | many | TRBV12-3/TRBV12-4 | CASGGDVRVETQYF | TGTGCCAGCGGGGGGGACGTCCGGGTGGAGACCCAGTACTTC
NA | TRBJ2-7 | many | TRBV5-1 | CASSMMMAEYEQYF | TGCGCCAGCAGCATGATGATGGCGGAGTACGAGCAGTACTTC
NA | TRBJ2-3 | NA | TRBV20-1 | CSARTSTGLTDTQYF | TGCAGTGCTAGAACATCTACAGGGTTGACAGATACGCAGTATTTT
NA | TRBJ2-1 | NA | TRBV5-1 | CASSSIQTSSYNEQFF | TGCGCCAGCAGCTCGATACAGACCAGCTCCTACAATGAGCAGTTCTTC
TRBD1 | TRBJ1-6 | once | TRBV7-9 | CASSPQGQGDSPLHF | TGTGCCAGCAGCCCTCAAGGACAGGGGGATTCACCCCTCCACTTT
NA | TRBJ1-5 | NA | TRBV5-5 | CASRPDGSNQPQHF | TGTGCCAGCAGGCCGGACGGTAGCAATCAGCCCCAGCATTTT
TRBD2 | TRBJ2-1 | NA | TRBV20-1 | CSARDPTSGDNEQFF | TGCAGTGCTAGAGATCCGACTAGCGGAGACAATGAGCAGTTCTTC